Listed here are 6 T cell receptor beta chains from one sample, sequenced in a study of T-cell reconstitution after alpha-beta-depleted transplantation in children. Molecular barcoding with unique molecular identifiers was used for the TCRbeta library. TCRdb re-called the PCR reads through MiXCR, storing one row per CDR3 protein. Here the sample spans roughly 45,000 distinct CDR3 sequences, about 9% being singletons. Sequenced here: PBMCs, mostly from graft donor cells, sampled 60 days after TCRalphabeta/CD19-depleted stem cell transplant. These receptors all stem from a male patient between 2 and 10 years old who had a stem cell transplant for chronic granulomatous disease, so the T cells may come from the graft donor.

This clonotype was found many times. The gene calls are TRBV20-1 and TRBJ2-1; unclear D gene. V was pared by 1 base and J by 1 base, with 20 bases between. The CDR3 totals 18 residues. Germline V gives CDR1 DFQATT, CDR2 SNEGSKA (reference sequence). CDR3 sequence (DNA): TGCAGTGCTAGAGCTTGGCGGCGGACCACCCTTTCCTACAATGAGCAGTTCTTC. Amino acid sequence: CSARAWRRTTLSYNEQFF.

V gene TRBV3-1 combines with J gene TRBJ1-3; D is unclear. V was cut by 2 bases and J by 0 bases, with 5 bases left in between. CDR1 and CDR2 (germline): LGHDT, YNNKEL (reference sequence). This CDR3 comprises 14 residues. This chain's CDR3 is CASSQRSSGNTIYF. CDR3 DNA sequence: TGTGCCAGCAGCCAACGATCCTCTGGAAACACCATATATTTT. Full variable domain (rest looked up from reference TRBV3-1 and TRBJ1-3): DTAVSQTPKYLVTQMGNDKSIKCEQNLGHDTMYWYKQDSKKFLKIMFSYNNKELIINETVPNRFSPKSPDKAHLNLHINSLELGDSAVYFCASSQRSSGNTIYFGEGSWLTVV.

As concerns this clonotype: It may be a read error: a sequence one base away is much more abundant. V and J are TRBV27 and TRBJ2-1; 9 nucleotides agree with TRBD2. The V gene's germline CDR1 is MNHEY and CDR2 SMNVEV (reference sequence). CDR3 size: 18 residues. V was pared by 9 bases and J by 6 bases, with 21 bases of the junction left unmatched. The CDR3 bases are TGTGCCAGGAGTCCTCGGAGTATACGGCGGGAGGGTCCCAATGAGCAGTTCTTC. Its translation is CARSPRSIRREGPNEQFF.

This clonotype was detected many times. The rearrangement links TRBV6-5 to TRBJ2-1; D is possibly TRBD2 (5 bases). CDR1 and CDR2 from the germline V gene are MNHEY and SVGAGI. The V and J ends lost 4 bases and 3 bases respectively, with 13 bases between them. The CDR3 covers 15 residues. In DNA, the CDR3 is TGTGCCAGCAGTTCCCTTGACGGGGTCTACAATGAGCAGTTCTTC. Translation: CASSSLDGVYNEQFF.

This clonotype showed up many times. The genes are TRBV5-1 and TRBJ2-7; D possibly corresponds to TRBD2 (6 bases). CDR3 length equals 16 residues. V was pared by 2 bases and J by 0 bases, with 15 bases between. Per the germline V gene, CDR1 is SGHRS and CDR2 is YFSETQ. Here the CDR3 reads CASSLLGEVFSYEQYF. The CDR3 DNA is TGCGCCAGCAGCTTATTGGGGGAGGTCTTCTCCTACGAGCAGTACTTC.

This clonotype was counted many times. V usage is TRBV9 and J usage is TRBJ2-5; 7 nucleotides match TRBD1. Unmatched junction bases numbered 10, after V lost 0 bases and J lost 2 bases. CDR3 length: 17 amino acids. Germline V gives CDR1 SGDLS, CDR2 YYNGEE. The CDR3 reads CASSVGTRSTGQETQYF. The DNA for the CDR3 is TGTGCCAGCAGCGTAGGCACCCGGTCGACAGGGCAAGAGACCCAGTACTTC.